This entry concerns a single T cell receptor beta chain. Its antigen is currently unknown. The data were taken from a study of OX40 agonist ivuxolimab in advanced cancers. Study as a whole: Patients received ivuxolimab, an intravenous treatment, every 2 weeks at 0.01 to 10 mg/kg.

Germline V lookup: CDR1 MDHEN, CDR2 SYDVKM. The V and J ends lost 3 bases and 2 bases respectively, with 11 bases between them. The CDR3 spans 15 residues. Method: immunoSEQ multiplex PCR; TCRdb's copy keeps in-frame clones and lacks some. This table holds about 100,000 clones, about nine tenths found once. Findings of the study overall: Circulating CD4+ and CD8+ T cells showed clonal expansion by week 6 at 0.1 to 3.0 mg/kg. Partial responders at 0.1-3.0 mg/kg had among the lowest clonal expansion.

This rearrangement joins TRBV28 to TRBJ1-3; D unresolved. The sample in question was CD4+ or CD8+ T cells sorted from blood, obtained in a trial of the OX40 agonist ivuxolimab. The TCR sequence derives from an adult with an advanced solid tumor such as melanoma, head and neck, liver or kidney cancer. In nucleotides, the CDR3 is TGTGCCAGCAGTTTGTTGAGGGCGGCTGGAAACACCATATATTTT. Its protein is CASSLLRAAGNTIYF.